The rows below give T cell receptor beta chains drawn from one sample of a study of shared clonotypes between healthy human individuals. Generated by immunoSEQ multiplex PCR, the TCRdb table keeps only in-frame clones and is missing some. The sample lists over 850,000 clones; approximately 78% were seen once. The sample was memory CD4+ T cells from PBMCs. All receptors come from a man between 18 and 35 years old in good health. Some clones in this sample may be carry-over from other donors' samples. Each CDR3 is given with its conserved first and last residue. The order of the fields is clone size, D gene, J gene, V gene, CDR3 protein, CDR3 DNA. D genes are given only for firm matches. Clone sizes are given selectively: once, few, many, or a class where the clone is expanded.

NA NA TRBJ1-5 TRBV2 CASSGSANQPQHF TGTGCCAGCAGTGGGTCGGCAAATCAGCCCCAGCATTTT
NA NA TRBJ2-7 TRBV28 CASSPGAGGYEQYF TGTGCCAGCAGCCCAGGAGCAGGCGGCTACGAGCAGTACTTC
NA TRBD2 TRBJ2-7 TRBV4-2 CASSQDLGTSGIGSYEQYF TGTGCCAGCAGCCAAGATCTAGGGACTAGCGGGATTGGATCCTACGAGCAGTACTTC
once NA TRBJ2-7 TRBV28 CASSSPVEQYF TGTGCCAGCAGTTCCCCAGTCGAGCAGTACTTC
few NA TRBJ1-5 TRBV18 CASSPKGLVGNQPQHF TGTGCCAGCTCACCAAAAGGTCTGGTGGGCAATCAGCCCCAGCATTTT
NA TRBD2 TRBJ2-7 TRBV28 CASSPVRPQAGAYEQYF TGTGCCAGCAGCCCAGTTAGGCCCCAAGCGGGAGCCTACGAGCAGTACTTC
few NA TRBJ2-5 TRBV2 CASSEARWLDF TGTGCCAGCAGTGAAGCACGGTGGCTTGACTTC
NA TRBD2 TRBJ2-7 TRBV28 CASGEGREGPSEQYF TGTGCCAGCGGCGAGGGCAGGGAGGGCCCCTCGGAGCAGTACTTC
NA NA TRBJ2-7 TRBV18 CASSPGLSYEQYF TGTGCCAGCTCCCCCGGACTCTCCTACGAGCAGTACTTC
NA TRBD1 TRBJ2-7 TRBV5-8 CASSPAGTGGEQYF TGTGCCAGCAGCCCGGCCGGGACAGGGGGCGAGCAGTACTTC
NA TRBD2 TRBJ2-2 TRBV7-9 CASSSWRGRSGELFF TGTGCCAGCAGCTCATGGCGGGGGAGGAGCGGGGAGCTGTTTTTT
NA NA TRBJ2-1 TRBV29-1 CSVVRGGASSYNEQFF TGCAGCGTTGTCCGTGGAGGCGCGAGCTCCTACAATGAGCAGTTCTTC
NA TRBD1 TRBJ2-7 TRBV28 CASRRPGQGTSYEQYF TGTGCCAGCAGGAGACCGGGACAGGGGACTTCCTACGAGCAGTACTTC
NA TRBD2 TRBJ2-1 TRBV15 CATSRDPSLAALNNEQFF TGTGCCACCAGCAGAGACCCCTCACTAGCGGCCCTTAACAATGAGCAGTTCTTC
few NA TRBJ1-5 TRBV5-1 CASSLEAGGGQPQHF TGCGCCAGCAGCTTGGAAGCGGGGGGCGGACAGCCCCAGCATTTT
NA NA TRBJ2-7 TRBV30 CAWSVKWGLGQSPYEQYF TGTGCCTGGAGTGTAAAGTGGGGTCTTGGGCAGTCGCCCTACGAGCAGTACTTC
NA NA TRBJ2-2 TRBV6-1 CASSVGAELTGELFF TGTGCCAGCAGTGTGGGGGCAGAGCTCACCGGGGAGCTGTTTTTT
NA TRBD1 TRBJ2-7 TRBV7-3 CASSFAGGNEQYF TGTGCCAGCAGCTTTGCAGGGGGAAACGAGCAGTACTTC
NA NA TRBJ1-3 TRBV11-3 CASSRGFGNTIYF TGTGCCAGCAGCCGAGGGTTTGGAAACACCATATATTTT
NA NA TRBJ2-1 TRBV10-3 CAISERQAAGNEQFF TGTGCCATCAGTGAACGCCAAGCTGCCGGCAATGAGCAGTTCTTC
NA NA TRBJ1-5 TRBV4-2 CASSQDVGSGDQPQHF TGTGCCAGCAGCCAAGACGTCGGCAGCGGGGATCAGCCCCAGCATTTT
few NA TRBJ2-3 TRBV9 CASSPTGQPDTQYF TGTGCCAGCAGCCCCACAGGACAGCCAGATACGCAGTATTTT
NA TRBD1 TRBJ1-1 TRBV5-1 CASSAGQGATEAFF TGCGCCAGCAGCGCGGGACAGGGGGCGACTGAAGCTTTCTTT
once NA TRBJ2-1 TRBV5-1 CASSLARGSGTSYNEQFF TGCGCCAGCAGCTTGGCGAGGGGTAGCGGAACTTCCTACAATGAGCAGTTCTTC
NA NA TRBJ1-5 TRBV9 CASSVGVGGQPQHF TGTGCCAGCAGCGTAGGTGTAGGGGGACAGCCCCAGCATTTT
NA NA TRBJ2-4 TRBV5-4 CASSLGGAKNIQYF TGTGCCAGCAGCTTAGGAGGGGCCAAAAACATTCAGTACTTC
NA TRBD1 TRBJ2-3 TRBV28 CASRSGTGGGLSTDTQYF TGTGCCAGCAGGTCCGGGACAGGGGGCGGCCTAAGCACAGATACGCAGTATTTT
once NA TRBJ1-2 TRBV7-9 CASSPDRNYGYTF TGTGCCAGCAGCCCCGACAGGAACTATGGCTACACCTTC
NA NA TRBJ2-2 TRBV2 CASRWANTGELFF TGTGCCAGCAGGTGGGCCAACACCGGGGAGCTGTTTTTT
few NA TRBJ1-5 TRBV11-1 CASSSSDNQPQHF TGTGCCAGCAGCTCCTCAGACAATCAGCCCCAGCATTTT
NA NA TRBJ1-1 TRBV6-6 CASSYPRASTTEAFF TGTGCCAGCAGTTACCCCCGGGCTTCAACGACTGAAGCTTTCTTT
few TRBD2 TRBJ2-1 TRBV5-6 CASSRLAGHNEQFF TGTGCCAGCAGCCGACTAGCGGGACACAATGAGCAGTTCTTC
NA TRBD2 TRBJ2-1 TRBV11-2 CASSLGTSGKGSEQFF TGTGCCAGCAGCTTAGGAACTAGCGGGAAAGGGAGTGAGCAGTTCTTC
NA NA TRBJ1-5 TRBV2 CASSPSQDRQPQHF TGTGCCAGCAGTCCCTCCCAGGACCGTCAGCCCCAGCATTTT
NA NA TRBJ2-2 TRBV9 CASSPDRPTGELFF TGTGCCAGCAGCCCGGACAGACCCACCGGGGAGCTGTTTTTT
few NA TRBJ1-1 TRBV29-1 CSVVGPLNTEAFF TGCAGCGTTGTAGGACCCTTGAACACTGAAGCTTTCTTT
NA TRBD2 TRBJ2-3 TRBV10-1 CASSVGLAGGTDTQYF TGCGCCAGCAGCGTTGGACTAGCGGGAGGAACAGATACGCAGTATTTT
NA NA TRBJ2-1 TRBV4-3 CASSQDSLGNEQFF TGCGCCAGCAGCCAAGATTCTCTCGGAAATGAGCAGTTCTTC
NA TRBD2 TRBJ2-7 TRBV4-1 CASSRLMLAAYEQYF TGCGCCAGCAGCAGGCTGATGCTAGCGGCCTACGAGCAGTACTTC
NA TRBD2 TRBJ2-2 TRBV12-5 CASGWLLADTGELFF TGTGCTAGTGGTTGGTTACTAGCGGACACCGGGGAGCTGTTTTTT
few NA TRBJ1-1 TRBV5-1 CASSVTTGNTEAFF TGCGCCAGCAGCGTAACGACAGGGAACACTGAAGCTTTCTTT
few NA TRBJ2-7 TRBV7-2 CASRKAGNNRYEQYF TGTGCCAGCAGGAAAGCAGGAAATAACCGGTACGAGCAGTACTTC
NA NA TRBJ1-2 TRBV5-1 CASSPGGSTNYGYTF TGCGCCAGCAGCCCGGGGGGCTCCACTAACTATGGCTACACCTTC
NA TRBD1 TRBJ1-2 TRBV28 CASSMDRGYGYTF TGTGCCAGCAGCATGGACAGGGGCTATGGCTACACCTTC
NA NA TRBJ2-7 TRBV2 CASSYNSEQYF TGTGCCAGCAGCTATAACTCCGAGCAGTACTTC
NA NA TRBJ1-1 TRBV20-1 CSARLRFEAFF TGCAGTGCTAGATTAAGGTTTGAAGCTTTCTTT
once TRBD2 TRBJ2-1 TRBV5-6 CASSIRRTSGSGEQFF TGTGCCAGCAGCATTCGTCGGACTAGCGGGAGCGGGGAGCAGTTCTTC
NA NA TRBJ1-1 TRBV19 CASRDLGRGAGTEAFF TGTGCCAGTAGAGATCTAGGACGGGGCGCGGGTACTGAAGCTTTCTTT
NA TRBD2 TRBJ2-5 TRBV5-1 CASSSLPLADQETQYF TGCGCCAGCAGCTCATTACCACTAGCGGACCAAGAGACCCAGTACTTC
NA NA TRBJ2-3 TRBV10-3 CAISETISDTQYF TGTGCCATCAGTGAGACGATATCAGATACGCAGTATTTT
NA NA TRBJ1-4 TRBV5-3 CARSKMQRGGEKLFF TGTGCCAGAAGCAAAATGCAACGAGGGGGTGAAAAACTGTTTTTT
NA NA TRBJ2-1 TRBV7-3 CASSLLAGRNEQFF TGTGCCAGCAGCTTATTGGCAGGCAGGAATGAGCAGTTCTTC
NA TRBD1 TRBJ2-3 TRBV5-1 CASSLGPGTGNTDTQYF TGCGCCAGCAGCTTAGGCCCCGGGACAGGAAACACAGATACGCAGTATTTT
NA NA TRBJ2-2 TRBV5-1 CASSWGATGELFF TGCGCCAGCAGCTGGGGGGCCACCGGGGAGCTGTTTTTT
NA NA TRBJ2-1 TRBV4-3 CASRTTAASYNEQFF TGCGCCAGCAGGACAACAGCGGCATCCTACAATGAGCAGTTCTTC